Listed below are T cell receptor beta chains from one sample, sequenced in a study of cytomegalovirus exposure and HLA in healthy donors. Here immunoSEQ multiplex PCR was the method, and the copy in TCRdb shows in-frame clones only, minus some. The sample includes tens of thousands of clones, around 66% of them seen just once. Sequencing input: PBMCs. These receptor sequences come from a man aged 55-75 years in good health and CMV-seropositive. Each CDR3 is given with its conserved first and last residue. The D gene is left open where the match is weak. Not every row has a clone size; where given, it reads once, few, many or a size class.

j_call: TRBJ2-7
clone_size: .
v_call: TRBV6-1
d_call: .
cdr3_nt: TGTGCCACGCAGGACAGCAATTCCTACGAGCAGTACTTC
cdr3_aa: CATQDSNSYEQYF

j_call: TRBJ2-7
clone_size: .
v_call: TRBV7-9
d_call: .
cdr3_nt: TGTGCCAGCAGCCCGATTTCGGACGAGCAGTACTTC
cdr3_aa: CASSPISDEQYF

j_call: TRBJ2-7
clone_size: .
v_call: TRBV10-3
d_call: TRBD2
cdr3_nt: TGTGCCATCAGCGGAAGTGAAGGACTAGCGGGAGTCTACGAGCAGTACTTC
cdr3_aa: CAISGSEGLAGVYEQYF

j_call: TRBJ1-2
clone_size: few
v_call: TRBV27
d_call: TRBD1
cdr3_nt: TGTGCCAGCAGTTTAACGGCAGGGGGCAGCTATGGCTACACCTTC
cdr3_aa: CASSLTAGGSYGYTF

j_call: TRBJ1-5
clone_size: .
v_call: TRBV30
d_call: TRBD1
cdr3_nt: TGTGCCTGGAGCCAGGGGGGTATTCAGCCCCAGCATTTT
cdr3_aa: CAWSQGGIQPQHF

j_call: TRBJ2-5
clone_size: .
v_call: TRBV5-1
d_call: TRBD2
cdr3_nt: TGCGCCAGCAGCTTACGAACTAGCGGGCTTCAAGAGACCCAGTACTTC
cdr3_aa: CASSLRTSGLQETQYF

j_call: TRBJ2-1
clone_size: .
v_call: TRBV11-2
d_call: .
cdr3_nt: TGTGCCAGCAGCTTCGACCGACTGGGTGAGCAGTTCTTC
cdr3_aa: CASSFDRLGEQFF

j_call: TRBJ2-3
clone_size: few
v_call: TRBV11-2
d_call: .
cdr3_nt: TGTGCCAGCAGCTTAGAGACAGTAGCAGATACGCAGTATTTT
cdr3_aa: CASSLETVADTQYF

j_call: TRBJ2-4
clone_size: .
v_call: TRBV18
d_call: TRBD1
cdr3_nt: TGTGCCAGCTCACCGACAGGGTTGGACATTCAGTACTTC
cdr3_aa: CASSPTGLDIQYF

j_call: TRBJ2-3
clone_size: few
v_call: TRBV11-3
d_call: TRBD2
cdr3_nt: TGTGCCAGCAGCCCGGGAGCTAGCGGGACAGATACGCAGTATTTT
cdr3_aa: CASSPGASGTDTQYF

j_call: TRBJ2-5
clone_size: .
v_call: TRBV6-1
d_call: TRBD2
cdr3_nt: TGTGCCAGCAGTGAGGGGCGGGGGGGCCTTGAGACCCAGTACTTC
cdr3_aa: CASSEGRGGLETQYF

j_call: TRBJ2-5
clone_size: .
v_call: TRBV4-1
d_call: TRBD2
cdr3_nt: TGCGCCAGCAGCCGGGTCCCGGGAGGCCTTCAAGAGACCCAGTACTTC
cdr3_aa: CASSRVPGGLQETQYF

j_call: TRBJ2-7
clone_size: few
v_call: TRBV4-3
d_call: .
cdr3_nt: TGCGCCAGCAGCCAAGAGACCGGAGTTCCACCCTACGAGCAGTACTTC
cdr3_aa: CASSQETGVPPYEQYF

j_call: TRBJ2-1
clone_size: .
v_call: TRBV7-2
d_call: .
cdr3_nt: TGTGCCAGCGCTCCGGGGAACGGCAATGAGCAGTTCTTC
cdr3_aa: CASAPGNGNEQFF

j_call: TRBJ2-3
clone_size: .
v_call: TRBV11-2
d_call: .
cdr3_nt: TGTGCCAGCAGACTAGGGGGTATCACAGATACGCAGTATTTT
cdr3_aa: CASRLGGITDTQYF

j_call: TRBJ2-7
clone_size: .
v_call: TRBV9
d_call: TRBD2
cdr3_nt: TGTGCCAGCAGCGTAGGGACTAGCTTGGGCGAGCAGTACTTC
cdr3_aa: CASSVGTSLGEQYF

j_call: TRBJ2-3
clone_size: .
v_call: TRBV9
d_call: TRBD2
cdr3_nt: TGTGCCAGCAGCGCTCCCCAGGGACTAACAACAGATACGCAGTATTTT
cdr3_aa: CASSAPQGLTTDTQYF

j_call: TRBJ1-5
clone_size: once
v_call: TRBV10-3
d_call: .
cdr3_nt: TGTGCCATCAGCCCACTCGAAGATCAGCCCCAGCATTTT
cdr3_aa: CAISPLEDQPQHF

j_call: TRBJ2-5
clone_size: .
v_call: TRBV15
d_call: .
cdr3_nt: TGTGCCACCAGCAGAGTGGGGGGGGCTCAAGAGACCCAGTACTTC
cdr3_aa: CATSRVGGAQETQYF

j_call: TRBJ2-1
clone_size: .
v_call: TRBV7-2
d_call: .
cdr3_nt: TGTGCCAGCAGCCCGGTCGATGGTGAGCAGTTCTTC
cdr3_aa: CASSPVDGEQFF

j_call: TRBJ1-3
clone_size: .
v_call: TRBV30
d_call: .
cdr3_nt: TGTGCCGGGACGACAGTTTCTGGAAACACCATATATTTT
cdr3_aa: CAGTTVSGNTIYF

j_call: TRBJ2-3
clone_size: .
v_call: TRBV25-1
d_call: TRBD2
cdr3_nt: TGTGCCAGCAGTGTCGCCGGGACTAGCCTGACCACAGATACGCAGTATTTT
cdr3_aa: CASSVAGTSLTTDTQYF

j_call: TRBJ2-6
clone_size: .
v_call: TRBV2
d_call: TRBD2
cdr3_nt: TGTGCCAGCAGTGAAGGGGTCGTGACTAGCGGCTCTGGGGCCAACGTCCTGACTTTC
cdr3_aa: CASSEGVVTSGSGANVLTF

j_call: TRBJ2-2
clone_size: .
v_call: TRBV4-3
d_call: TRBD1
cdr3_nt: TGCGCCAGCAGCCAAGTGACAGGGCAGGGAACCGGGGAGCTGTTTTTT
cdr3_aa: CASSQVTGQGTGELFF

j_call: TRBJ2-3
clone_size: .
v_call: TRBV5-5
d_call: TRBD1
cdr3_nt: TGTGCCAGCAGCTGGGGACAGTACACAGATACGCAGTATTTT
cdr3_aa: CASSWGQYTDTQYF

j_call: TRBJ2-1
clone_size: .
v_call: TRBV7-2
d_call: .
cdr3_nt: TGTGCCAGCAGCTTAGAATTATACAATGAGCAGTTCTTC
cdr3_aa: CASSLELYNEQFF

j_call: TRBJ1-6
clone_size: .
v_call: TRBV6-6
d_call: .
cdr3_nt: TGTGCCAGCAGACTCGACGGGAATTCACCCCTCCACTTT
cdr3_aa: CASRLDGNSPLHF

j_call: TRBJ1-5
clone_size: .
v_call: TRBV19
d_call: TRBD1
cdr3_nt: TGTGCCAGTAGTAGAACGGGACAGGGAGATTACCAGCCCCAGCATTTT
cdr3_aa: CASSRTGQGDYQPQHF

j_call: TRBJ2-5
clone_size: few
v_call: TRBV19
d_call: TRBD1
cdr3_nt: TGTGCCAGTAGTGGGGCAGGGGGTGGGGAGGAGACCCAGTACTTC
cdr3_aa: CASSGAGGGEETQYF

j_call: TRBJ1-1
clone_size: .
v_call: TRBV6-5
d_call: TRBD1
cdr3_nt: TGTGCCAGCAGTTACGCACAGGGGGCGGTCGAAGCTTTCTTT
cdr3_aa: CASSYAQGAVEAFF

j_call: TRBJ2-2
clone_size: .
v_call: TRBV10-2
d_call: .
cdr3_nt: TGCGCCAGTCGACTCCTGATCGGGGAGCTGTTTTTT
cdr3_aa: CASRLLIGELFF

j_call: TRBJ2-2
clone_size: .
v_call: TRBV28
d_call: TRBD1
cdr3_nt: TGTGCCAGCAGTCTTCAGGGGGCGCAGGCCGGGGAGCTGTTTTTT
cdr3_aa: CASSLQGAQAGELFF

j_call: TRBJ2-3
clone_size: few
v_call: TRBV7-2
d_call: .
cdr3_nt: TGTGCCAGCAGCTACCTGACTAGCACAGATACGCAGTATTTT
cdr3_aa: CASSYLTSTDTQYF

j_call: TRBJ2-7
clone_size: .
v_call: TRBV11-2
d_call: TRBD1
cdr3_nt: TGTGCCAGCAGCCTGGGACAGGGGAGGTACGAGCAGTACTTC
cdr3_aa: CASSLGQGRYEQYF

j_call: TRBJ2-2
clone_size: .
v_call: TRBV4-1
d_call: .
cdr3_nt: TGCGCCAGCAGCCAAGCCGCGCCCGGGGAGCTGTTTTTT
cdr3_aa: CASSQAAPGELFF

j_call: TRBJ1-5
clone_size: few
v_call: TRBV5-5
d_call: .
cdr3_nt: TGTGCCAGCAGCTTGCTAGTGACAGTAAGTGCTAATCAGCCCCAGCATTTT
cdr3_aa: CASSLLVTVSANQPQHF

j_call: TRBJ2-5
clone_size: .
v_call: TRBV7-9
d_call: .
cdr3_nt: TGTGCCAGCAGCCGGACAGAGCAAGAGACCCAGTACTTC
cdr3_aa: CASSRTEQETQYF

j_call: TRBJ2-2
clone_size: .
v_call: TRBV29-1
d_call: TRBD1
cdr3_nt: TGCAGCGCCGAGACAGGGATCGGGGAGCTGTTTTTT
cdr3_aa: CSAETGIGELFF

j_call: TRBJ2-5
clone_size: .
v_call: TRBV29-1
d_call: .
cdr3_nt: TGCAGCGTTTGGTCCGGGACACTAATGAAAGAGACCCAGTACTTC
cdr3_aa: CSVWSGTLMKETQYF

j_call: TRBJ1-1
clone_size: .
v_call: TRBV2
d_call: TRBD1
cdr3_nt: TGTGCCAGCAGGGGTCCCGGGACAGGGTACACTGAAGCTTTCTTT
cdr3_aa: CASRGPGTGYTEAFF

j_call: TRBJ2-7
clone_size: .
v_call: TRBV7-2
d_call: .
cdr3_nt: TGTGCCAGCAGCTTAGTACAGTTCTACGAGCAGTACTTC
cdr3_aa: CASSLVQFYEQYF

j_call: TRBJ2-1
clone_size: .
v_call: TRBV11-2
d_call: .
cdr3_nt: TGTGCCAGCAGCTTGTATGGGGGGGGCGCCTACAATGAGCAGTTCTTC
cdr3_aa: CASSLYGGGAYNEQFF

j_call: TRBJ1-4
clone_size: .
v_call: TRBV2
d_call: TRBD1
cdr3_nt: TGTGCCAGCATATCAGGGGGACGTGAAAAACTGTTTTTT
cdr3_aa: CASISGGREKLFF

j_call: TRBJ2-7
clone_size: .
v_call: TRBV7-3
d_call: TRBD2
cdr3_nt: TGTGCCAGCAGCCGGACGAGCGGGACCTACGAGCAGTACTTC
cdr3_aa: CASSRTSGTYEQYF

j_call: TRBJ1-5
clone_size: .
v_call: TRBV6-5
d_call: .
cdr3_nt: TGTGCCAGCAGTTTGGGGGCAGGGACCAATCAGCCCCAGCATTTT
cdr3_aa: CASSLGAGTNQPQHF

j_call: TRBJ2-1
clone_size: .
v_call: TRBV10-3
d_call: TRBD2
cdr3_nt: TGTGCCATCCGGGGGGACCCGCGGGGCAATGAGCAGTTCTTC
cdr3_aa: CAIRGDPRGNEQFF

j_call: TRBJ2-6
clone_size: .
v_call: TRBV25-1
d_call: TRBD1
cdr3_nt: TGTGCCAGCAGTCAACGTCCCGGGACAGGGCCTGGGGCCAACGTCCTGACTTTC
cdr3_aa: CASSQRPGTGPGANVLTF

j_call: TRBJ2-7
clone_size: few
v_call: TRBV5-8
d_call: .
cdr3_nt: TGTGCCAGCAGCTTGGCGCGACATTCCTACGAGCAGTACTTC
cdr3_aa: CASSLARHSYEQYF

j_call: TRBJ1-2
clone_size: .
v_call: TRBV28
d_call: TRBD1
cdr3_nt: TGTGCCAGTTCCGGGCCAGCGACAGGGGGCTACACCTTC
cdr3_aa: CASSGPATGGYTF

j_call: TRBJ1-5
clone_size: few
v_call: TRBV30
d_call: TRBD1
cdr3_nt: TGTGCCTGGAGCGGGACAGGGGGCAATCAGCCCCAGCATTTT
cdr3_aa: CAWSGTGGNQPQHF

j_call: TRBJ2-1
clone_size: once
v_call: TRBV7-9
d_call: .
cdr3_nt: TGTGCCAGCAGCTTAGCAAACCCCGGTTGGAATGAGCAGTTCTTC
cdr3_aa: CASSLANPGWNEQFF

j_call: TRBJ2-1
clone_size: few
v_call: TRBV5-1
d_call: .
cdr3_nt: TGCGCCAGCAGCTTTAACAGGATTGGAAATGAGCAGTTCTTC
cdr3_aa: CASSFNRIGNEQFF

j_call: TRBJ2-7
clone_size: few
v_call: TRBV28
d_call: TRBD1
cdr3_nt: TGTGCCAGCAGTTTAGCAGGGGGCTACGAGCAGTACTTC
cdr3_aa: CASSLAGGYEQYF

j_call: TRBJ2-5
clone_size: .
v_call: TRBV7-2
d_call: TRBD2
cdr3_nt: TGTGCCAGCAGCTTTTATACTAGCGGAAGACAAGAGACCCAGTACTTC
cdr3_aa: CASSFYTSGRQETQYF